This T cell receptor (beta chain) is from a study of T cells in Graves' hyperthyroidism and ophthalmopathy. For the study at large: Before any treatment, at initial diagnosis, peripheral blood was collected.

This clonotype was seen repeatedly, ten times or more. Researchers took RNA transcripts and amplified the TCR beta CDR3 regions from them. The HTBI primer set was used in a first-round RT-PCR of the TCR CDR3. MiXCR was run by TCRdb on the multiplex PCR reads, yielding one entry per CDR3 protein. The sample records 600,000 or so distinct CDR3 sequences, roughly 17% being singletons. The germline CDR1 and CDR2 sequences are SGHTA and FQGNSA. The CDR3 consists of 10 residues. V was clipped by 1 base and J by 10 bases, with 4 bases between them. The receptor was isolated from a woman in her thirties with Graves' hyperthyroidism. The sequencing input was blood. The V and J genes are TRBV7-2 and TRBJ1-1; D ambiguous. This CDR3 is CASSLGAAFF. The CDR3 DNA reads TGTGCCAGCAGCTTAGGTGCAGCTTTCTTT. The entire variable domain, with the rest obtained from reference TRBV7-2 and TRBJ1-1, is as follows: GAGVSQSPSNKVTEKGKDVELRCDPISGHTALYWYRQSLGQGLEFLIYFQGNSAPDKSGLPSDRFSAERTGGSVSTLTIQRTQQEDSAVYLCASSLGAAFFGQGTRLTVV.